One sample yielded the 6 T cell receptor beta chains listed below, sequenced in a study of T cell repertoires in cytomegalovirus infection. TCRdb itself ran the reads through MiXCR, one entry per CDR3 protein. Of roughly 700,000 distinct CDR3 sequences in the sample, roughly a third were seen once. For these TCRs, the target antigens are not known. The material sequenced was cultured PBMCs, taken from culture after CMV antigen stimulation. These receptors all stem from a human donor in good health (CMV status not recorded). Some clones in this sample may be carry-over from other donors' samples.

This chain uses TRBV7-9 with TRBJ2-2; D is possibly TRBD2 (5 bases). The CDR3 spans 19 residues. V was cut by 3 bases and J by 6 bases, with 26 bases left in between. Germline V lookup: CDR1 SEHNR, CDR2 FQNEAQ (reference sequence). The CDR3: CASSFFTLGRGRDAGELFF. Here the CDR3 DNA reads TGTGCCAGCAGCTTTTTCACCCTCGGGCGAGGGAGAGACGCCGGGGAGCTGTTTTTT.

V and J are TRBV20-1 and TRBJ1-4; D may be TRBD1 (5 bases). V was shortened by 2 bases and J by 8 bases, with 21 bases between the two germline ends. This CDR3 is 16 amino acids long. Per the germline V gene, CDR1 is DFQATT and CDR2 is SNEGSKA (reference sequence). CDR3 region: CSARSPRDLNGEKLFF. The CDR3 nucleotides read TGCAGTGCTAGATCCCCCCGGGACTTAAACGGCGAAAAACTGTTTTTT.

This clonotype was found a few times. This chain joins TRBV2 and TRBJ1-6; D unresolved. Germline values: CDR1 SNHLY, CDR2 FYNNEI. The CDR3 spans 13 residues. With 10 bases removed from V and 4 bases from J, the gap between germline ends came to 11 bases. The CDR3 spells CATMRTYNSPLHF. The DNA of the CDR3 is TGTGCCACCATGAGAACTTATAATTCACCCCTCCACTTT.

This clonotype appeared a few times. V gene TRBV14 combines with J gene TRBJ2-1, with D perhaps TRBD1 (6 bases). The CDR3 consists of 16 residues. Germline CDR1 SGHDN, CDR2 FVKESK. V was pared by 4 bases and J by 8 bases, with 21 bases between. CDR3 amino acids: CASSLKWGQVRDEQFF. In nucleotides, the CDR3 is TGTGCCAGCAGCCTAAAATGGGGGCAGGTTCGAGATGAGCAGTTCTTC.

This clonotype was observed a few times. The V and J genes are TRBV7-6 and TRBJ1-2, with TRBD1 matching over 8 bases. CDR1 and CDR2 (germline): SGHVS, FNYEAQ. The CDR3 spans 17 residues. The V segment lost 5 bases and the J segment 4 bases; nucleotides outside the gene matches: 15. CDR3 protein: CASSAEHRDRRRYGYTF. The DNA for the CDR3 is TGTGCCAGCAGCGCGGAGCACCGGGACAGGAGACGCTATGGCTACACCTTC.

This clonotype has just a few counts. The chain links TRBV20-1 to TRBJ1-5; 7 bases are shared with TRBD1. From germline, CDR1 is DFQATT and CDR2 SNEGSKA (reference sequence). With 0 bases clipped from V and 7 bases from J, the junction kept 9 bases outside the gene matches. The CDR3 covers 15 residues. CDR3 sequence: CSARDWRGGRQPQHF. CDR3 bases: TGCAGTGCTAGAGATTGGCGAGGGGGCCGGCAGCCCCAGCATTTT.